This T cell receptor (beta chain) originates from a study of Graves' ophthalmopathy and Graves' hyperthyroidism. Across the study: The stable label applied to hyperthyroidism with no ophthalmopathy within 18 months of follow-up.

There are 14 residues in the CDR3. Trimming removed 0 bases at V and 5 bases at J, with 11 bases between. Germline V gene data show CDR1 as SGHRS and CDR2 as YFSETQ. Concerning this clonotype: Its target is not known.

Notes on the study in general: Stable hyperthyroidism and ophthalmopathy were told apart by a 13-signature model, which achieved roughly 90% sensitivity and around 80% specificity.

The study recruited hyperthyroidism patients aged 18 to 65 who were newly diagnosed, under 2 months' duration. Among the exclusions were patients with other autoimmune diseases, uncontrolled infections, pregnancy or lactation. Amplification from RNA transcripts yielded the TCR beta CDR3 regions. HTBI primers were employed in first-round RT-PCR, then a second-round multiplex PCR followed. TCRdb re-derived calls from the multiplex PCR reads in MiXCR, one entry per CDR3 protein. The data contain around 1,200,000 distinct CDR3 sequences, about two fifths of them seen just once; the ten biggest clones take up roughly 11%.

The TCR was taken from an adult man with Graves' hyperthyroidism. The sample taken for sequencing was peripheral blood or thyroid tissue (not recorded which). The chain joins TRBV5-1 to TRBJ1-1; D possibly corresponds to TRBD1 (5 bases). The DNA of the CDR3 is TGCGCCAGCAGCTTGGGCCCGGGGGAAACTGAAGCTTTCTTT. Its translation is CASSLGPGETEAFF.